One TCR beta chain is described in this entry. The junction departs from the called germline gene at one end, perhaps through a read error. This specimen belongs to a study of blood T cell repertoires in COVID-19. On the study more broadly: The samples span acute and convalescent COVID-19 from the United States, Italy and Spain.

The germline CDR1 and CDR2 sequences are LGHNT and FRNRAP. The CDR3 consists of 13 residues. In the authors' workflow: From reference gene primer amplification, estimates of nucleated cell counts were derived. TCRdb keeps only in-frame clones here, not all; method: immunoSEQ multiplex PCR. V and J calls and clone size are copied from that table; D and trimming were computed from the DNA. The table records about 270,000 clones, 75% to 85% of them present only once. Sequencing was carried out using PBMCs or T cells enriched from blood (not recorded which). This sequence joins TRBV12-5 and TRBJ2-3; a weak D match, TRBD2 (5 bases). The clonotype was recovered from a woman in her 50s with acute COVID-19. The DNA of the CDR3 is TGTGCTAGTGGGTTGGACTTCACAGATACGCAGTATTTT. It codes for CASGLDFTDTQYF.